This T cell receptor (beta chain) was captured in a study of cytomegalovirus exposure and HLA in healthy donors. Study-level points and caveats: Presence/absence analyses treated sequencing depth as roughly uniform across donors. A few CMV-associated chains proved CMV antigen-specific in vitro.

A remark on this clone: Antigen: not known.

Between the trimmed V and J ends, which lost 0 bases and 1 base, there was a span of 7 bases. The CDR3 spans 14 residues. Germline V gives CDR1 SGDLS, CDR2 YYNGEE. In the PCR, 60 Vbeta and 13 Jbeta primers were used. TCRdb keeps only in-frame clones here, not all; method: immunoSEQ multiplex PCR. The top ten hold over 4.5% of the sample, which has roughly 97,000 clones, 76% seen once. The receptor was derived from a woman aged 18-30 years in good health and CMV-seropositive. The V and J genes are TRBV9 and TRBJ1-1; D remains ambiguous. Sequenced material: PBMCs. The CDR3, as DNA: TGTGCCAGCAGCGTAGCGGGGAGGAACACTGAAGCTTTCTTT. Its translation: CASSVAGRNTEAFF.